Below are 10 T cell receptor beta chains sequenced from a single sample in a study of blood T cells in healthy people across ages. A J-beta primer mix and a sample-barcoded 5' primer were used in a second PCR of roughly 6 to 12 cycles. TCRdb re-called the 5' RACE reads with MiXCR, one entry per CDR3 protein. The sample lists over a million distinct CDR3 sequences; roughly 40% were seen once. Specimen: blood. The source is a woman aged 18-35 years in good health.

Remarks on this clonotype: Mismatch with germline at one junction end may stem from a read error. This chain connects TRBV11-2 to TRBJ2-3; D is unclear. Germline V gene data show CDR1 as SGHAT and CDR2 as FQNNGV. The CDR3 length is 15 residues. CDR3 nucleotide sequence: TGTGCCGGCAGCTTGCTCCTAGGGAGCACAGATACGCAGTATTTT. Protein sequence: CAGSLLLGSTDTQYF.

This clonotype was detected a few times. The rearrangement joins TRBV4-1 to TRBJ2-7; maybe TRBD1 (5 bases). Germline V gene lookup returns CDR1 MGHRA and CDR2 YSYEKL. V lost 3 bases to trimming and J lost 2 bases, with 14 bases between them. The CDR3 loop spans 15 amino acids. DNA for the CDR3: TGCGCCAGCAGCCACGACCCTGGGGCTACCTACGAGCAGTACTTC. Translating it yields CASSHDPGATYEQYF.

This clonotype was counted a few times. V usage is TRBV20-1 and J usage is TRBJ2-5; D ambiguous. Trimming pared 0 bases from V and 3 bases from J, leaving 8 bases between. Germline loops: CDR1 DFQATT, CDR2 SNEGSKA (reference sequence). This CDR3 has 13 residues. The DNA for the CDR3 is TGCAGTGCTAGAGATTCATGGGAAGAGACCCAGTACTTC. Translated, it gives CSARDSWEETQYF.

The CDR3 DNA reads as TGTGCCAGCAGTTACCCGTCCCGGGACGCCGGGGAGCTGTTTTTT. Its protein product is CASSYPSRDAGELFF. V and J are TRBV6-2 or TRBV6-3 and TRBJ2-2; TRBD1 or TRBD2 may be the D gene (5 bases each). This CDR3 is built from 15 residues. Germline V gene sequence: CDR1 MNHEY, CDR2 SVGEGT. V lost 2 bases, J lost 6 bases, and 13 bases lay in between.

The V and J genes are TRBV7-9 and TRBJ2-5; 10 bases map to TRBD1. The CDR3 runs to 16 residues. The V and J ends lost 3 bases and 2 bases, in that order; junction bases with no gene match: 6. CDR1 SEHNR and CDR2 FQNEAQ come from the germline V gene (reference sequence). CDR3 coding DNA: TGTGCCAGCAGCTTCCGACGGACAGGGGGACAAGAGACCCAGTACTTC. Translating it yields CASSFRRTGGQETQYF. The complete variable domain, with remaining parts taken from reference TRBV7-9 and TRBJ2-5, reads DTGVSQNPRHKITKRGQNVTFRCDPISEHNRLYWYRQTLGQGPEFLTYFQNEAQLEKSRLLSDRFSAERPKGSFSTLEIQRTEQGDSAMYLCASSFRRTGGQETQYFGPGTRLLVL.

This clonotype was observed a few times. The chain couples TRBV3-1 to TRBJ2-1; TRBD2 matches 10 bases. After removal of 3 bases from V and 0 bases from J, the junction contained 11 bases not matched to a gene. Germline V gene sequence: CDR1 LGHDT, CDR2 YNNKEL (reference sequence). CDR3 length: 19 residues. CDR3 sequence reads: CASSHPFGLADNSYNEQFF. The CDR3 bases are TGTGCCAGCAGCCACCCTTTTGGACTAGCGGATAACTCCTACAATGAGCAGTTCTTC.

This clonotype was counted between two and nine times. V usage is TRBV18 and J usage is TRBJ2-3; D is unresolved. Trimming took 4 bases from V and 4 from J, leaving 15 bases between them. The CDR3 contains 15 residues. CDR1 and CDR2 from the germline V gene are KGHSH and LQKENI. CDR3 coding DNA: TGTGCCAGCTCACAAACAACATCAGCCCCAGATACGCAGTATTTT. It is translated as CASSQTTSAPDTQYF.

This chain joins TRBV6-6 and TRBJ2-3; D unclear. V was shortened by 2 bases and J by 0 bases, with 9 bases between the two germline ends. The CDR3 spans 15 residues. Germline CDR1 reads MNHNY; CDR2 reads SVGAGI (reference sequence). The CDR3 bases are TGTGCCAGCAGTTACGCACAGACTAGCACAGATACGCAGTATTTT. This translates into CASSYAQTSTDTQYF.

V usage is TRBV3-1 and J usage is TRBJ2-5, with TRBD2 matching 11 bases. Matching the DNA end better, TRBJ2-7 makes the J call doubtful. The V gene's germline CDR1 is LGHDT and CDR2 YNNKEL (reference sequence). The CDR3 runs 15 residues. The CDR3 DNA is TGTGCCAGCAGCCAAGTTCCTAGCGGGAGGTACGAGCAGTACTTC. Protein product: CASSQVPSGRYEQYF.

The V call is TRBV30, the J call TRBJ1-2; D gene ambiguous. CDR1 and CDR2 (germline): GTSNPN, SVGIG (reference sequence). Trimming stripped 0 bases from V and 6 bases from J, with 17 bases between. This CDR3 region has 15 residues. CDR3 protein: CAWSVGRAGPDGYTF. Here the CDR3 DNA reads TGTGCCTGGAGTGTTGGTAGGGCCGGTCCTGATGGCTACACCTTC. The full variable domain, its missing parts supplied by reference TRBV30 and TRBJ1-2, is SQTIHQWPATLVQPVGSPLSLECTVEGTSNPNLYWYRQAAGRGLQLLFYSVGIGQISSEVPQNLSASRPQDRQFILSSKKLLLSDSGFYLCAWSVGRAGPDGYTFGSGTRLTVV.